One and the same sample provided the 11 T cell receptor beta chains below, sequenced in a study of blood T cells in healthy people across ages (dated by TCRdb to the mid-2010s). Libraries were prepared through 5' RACE. Data came from an Illumina HiSeq 2500. The second PCR ran for about 7 to 11 cycles and used a J-beta primer mix along with a sample-barcoded 5' primer. TCRdb reworked the public reads: Q25 trimming with fastp, MiXCR clone assembly, productive beta chains retained. One record per CDR3 amino acid sequence lists the most common genes and DNA. The sample table holds hundreds of thousands of distinct CDR3 sequences, of which roughly 32% were seen once. The top ten clonotypes cover over 15% of the sample. Source material: blood. These receptors all stem from an elderly woman in good health. Donor details come from another sample of the same person, matched by shared clones.

This clonotype was recorded at least ten times. V gene TRBV20-1 combines with J gene TRBJ1-5, with D unresolved. This CDR3 is built from 15 residues. Germline CDR1 and CDR2: DFQATT and SNEGSKA (reference sequence). V was cut by 5 bases and J by 2 bases, with 16 bases left in between. CDR3 nucleotides: TGCAGTGCTGAGCAGGCTTTCGGGGGCAATCAGCCCCAGCATTTT. Residues: CSAEQAFGGNQPQHF.

Only a few counts were recorded for this clonotype. A much larger clonotype is one base distant, so this may be a read error. This rearrangement joins TRBV5-5 to TRBJ2-5; D might be TRBD2 (6 bases). This CDR3 has 14 residues. In germline, CDR1 is SGHKS, CDR2 YYEKEE (reference sequence). Trimming cost V 6 bases and J 4 bases, with 16 bases left between them. The CDR3 is CASNRGLGSETQYF. Here the CDR3 DNA reads TGTGCCAGCAACCGGGGGTTGGGGTCAGAGACCCAGTACTTC.

As to this clonotype: This may come from a read error, since a much larger clone is one base off. V usage is TRBV20-1 and J usage is TRBJ2-5, with D tentatively TRBD2 (5 bases). V was pared by 6 bases and J by 11 bases, with 22 bases between. Germline assignment: CDR1 DFQATT and CDR2 SNEGSKA (reference sequence). The CDR3 is made up of 13 amino acids. The CDR3 DNA is TGCAGTGCAACTACTGGACTTTACAATGAGCAGTACTTC. This codes for CSATTGLYNEQYF.

This clonotype showed up just a few times. This CDR3 is CASSYIPTTNTGELFF. The DNA for the CDR3 is TGTGCCAGCAGTTACATACCGACGACTAACACCGGGGAGCTGTTTTTT. This chain uses TRBV6-2 or TRBV6-3 with TRBJ2-2, with D hard to call. The CDR3 has 16 amino acids. Deletions cut 2 bases from V and 2 bases from J, with 12 bases between. Germline CDR1 and CDR2: MNHEY and SVGEGT.

In this sample, this clonotype turned up many times. V is TRBV6-1 and J is TRBJ2-1; D assignment may be TRBD1 or TRBD2 (6 bases each). Trimming left V 4 bases short and J 9 bases short, with 25 bases between. The CDR3 consists of 17 residues. CDR1 and CDR2 from the germline V gene are MNHNS and SASEGT. The CDR3, as DNA: TGTGCCAGCAGTGGGGGTTGGCACAGGGTCAAGGAGGGTGAGCAGTTCTTC. Amino acid sequence: CASSGGWHRVKEGEQFF.

The CDR3 region has the DNA TGTGCCAGCAGTGAGGGGACAGGGGGACTTGAGACCCAGTACTTC. It specifies CASSEGTGGLETQYF. The rearrangement links TRBV2 to TRBJ2-7, with TRBD1 identical over 11 bases. The DNA end favors TRBJ2-5, so the J call may be wrong. The CDR3 extends over 15 amino acids. Germline V gives CDR1 SNHLY, CDR2 FYNNEI.

The V gene is TRBV20-1, the J gene TRBJ2-1; 13 nucleotides match TRBD2. Trimming removed 6 bases from V and 8 bases from J; junction bases left unmatched: 10. The CDR3 loop spans 15 amino acids. The germline gives CDR1 DFQATT, CDR2 SNEGSKA (reference sequence). The CDR3 DNA is TGCAGTGCGGGTGGACTAGCGGGAGTGGGCGATGAGCAGTTCTTC. Its protein is CSAGGLAGVGDEQFF.

This clonotype was detected ten times or more. This chain joins TRBV6-4 and TRBJ2-5; D gene ambiguous. The CDR3 has 13 residues. Deletions cut 5 bases from V and 1 base from J, with 8 bases between. Germline V CDR1 and CDR2: MRHNA, SNTAGT. CDR3 in DNA: TGTGCCAGCAGTCCAGACGGCCAAGAGACCCAGTACTTC. Protein sequence: CASSPDGQETQYF.

For this clonotype: A much larger clone differs from this one at a single base, so this may be a read error. The chain employs TRBV4-2 and TRBJ2-7; the D gene is possibly TRBD1 (5 bases). Matching the DNA end better, TRBJ2-5 makes the J call doubtful. This CDR3 is built from 16 residues. Germline loops: CDR1 LGHNA, CDR2 YNFKEQ. In DNA form, the CDR3 reads TGTGCCAGCGGCCAAGTTGGGATGGGGCCTGTGGAGACCCAGTACTTC. It codes for CASGQVGMGPVETQYF.

This clonotype was seen many times. This sequence joins TRBV12-5 and TRBJ2-5, with D perhaps given as TRBD1 or TRBD2 (6 bases each). The CDR3 consists of 17 residues. The germline V and J ends were trimmed by 7 bases and 0 bases, with 21 bases remaining between them. CDR1 and CDR2 from the germline V gene are LGHNT and FRNRAP. CDR3 in amino acids: CASAISLSGAHQETQYF. The CDR3 DNA is TGTGCTAGTGCTATTAGCTTATCGGGGGCCCACCAAGAGACCCAGTACTTC.

The table lists this clonotype with many counts. The J gene is TRBJ1-5, the V gene TRBV27; TRBD1 aligns across 11 bases. V shed 7 bases, J shed 5 bases, and the junction held 7 bases outside the gene matches. This CDR3 has 15 amino acids. CDR1 is MNHEY, CDR2 SMNVEV, per germline (reference sequence). The CDR3 nucleotides are TGTGCCAGCACCAGGACAGGGGGCCAAGATCAGCCCCAGCATTTT. It yields the protein CASTRTGGQDQPQHF.